Below, one T cell receptor beta chain is given with its context. The time point was: baseline pretreatment blood. Treatment denoted: 15 Gy SBRT to primary tumor, nephrectomy 4 weeks later. Blood was sampled at baseline, 2 weeks and 4 weeks after SBRT. The patient's renal cell carcinoma had clear cell pathology. This specimen comes from a study of radiation and T cells in renal cell carcinoma. Across the whole study: Nephrectomy followed 15 Gy stereotactic body radiation by 4 weeks.

The table came from immunoSEQ multiplex PCR; TCRdb's copy has only in-frame clones and leaves some out. The table records about 130,000 clones, about 88% of them present only once. The sample consisted of blood, taken from a patient whose treatment included radiotherapy and nephrectomy. This TCR was recovered from a woman in her forties or fifties with renal cell carcinoma.

DNA of the CDR3: TGTGCCACCAGCAGAGAGACAGGGGTGAGTGAGCAGTACTTC. Translating it yields CATSRETGVSEQYF. This chain uses TRBV15 with TRBJ2-7, with 8 bases fitting TRBD1. This CDR3 spans 14 amino acids. The trim removed 0 bases at V and 7 bases at J, leaving 5 bases unmatched. Germline CDR1 is LNHNV and CDR2 is YYDKDF (reference sequence).